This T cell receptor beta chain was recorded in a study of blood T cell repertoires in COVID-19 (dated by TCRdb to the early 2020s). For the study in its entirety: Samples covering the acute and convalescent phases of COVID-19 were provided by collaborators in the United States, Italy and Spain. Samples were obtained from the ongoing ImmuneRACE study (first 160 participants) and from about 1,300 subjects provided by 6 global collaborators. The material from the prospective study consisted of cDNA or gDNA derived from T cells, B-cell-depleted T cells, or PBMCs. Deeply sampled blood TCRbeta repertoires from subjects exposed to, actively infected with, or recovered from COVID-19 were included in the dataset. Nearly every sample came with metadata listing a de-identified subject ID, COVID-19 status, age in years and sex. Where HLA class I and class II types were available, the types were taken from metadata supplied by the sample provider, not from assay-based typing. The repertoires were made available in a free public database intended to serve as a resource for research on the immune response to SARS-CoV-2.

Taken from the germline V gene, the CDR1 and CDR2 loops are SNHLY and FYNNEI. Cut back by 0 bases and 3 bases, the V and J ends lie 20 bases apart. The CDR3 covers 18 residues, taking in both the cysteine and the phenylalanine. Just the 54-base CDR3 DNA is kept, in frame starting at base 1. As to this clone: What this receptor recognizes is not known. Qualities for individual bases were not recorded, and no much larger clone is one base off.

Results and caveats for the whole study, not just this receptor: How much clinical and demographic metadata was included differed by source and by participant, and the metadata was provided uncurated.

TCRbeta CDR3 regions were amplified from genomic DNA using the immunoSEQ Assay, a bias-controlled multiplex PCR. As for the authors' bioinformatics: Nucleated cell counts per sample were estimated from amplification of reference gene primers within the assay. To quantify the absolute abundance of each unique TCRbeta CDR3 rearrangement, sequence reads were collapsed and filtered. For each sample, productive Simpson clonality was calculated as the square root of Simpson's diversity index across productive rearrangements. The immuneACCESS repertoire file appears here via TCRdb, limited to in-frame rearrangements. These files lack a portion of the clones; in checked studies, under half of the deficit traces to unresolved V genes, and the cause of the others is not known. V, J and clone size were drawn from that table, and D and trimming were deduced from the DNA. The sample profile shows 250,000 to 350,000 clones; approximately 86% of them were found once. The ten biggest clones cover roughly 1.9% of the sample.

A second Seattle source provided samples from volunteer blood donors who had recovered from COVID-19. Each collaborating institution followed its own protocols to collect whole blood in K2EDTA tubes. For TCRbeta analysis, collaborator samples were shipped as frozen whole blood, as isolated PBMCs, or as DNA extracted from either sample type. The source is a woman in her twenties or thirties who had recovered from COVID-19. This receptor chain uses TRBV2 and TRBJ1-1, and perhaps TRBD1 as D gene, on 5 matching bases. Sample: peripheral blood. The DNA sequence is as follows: TGTGCCAGCAGTGAAGCGCTTGGGCAGGGAAATTGGGACACTGAAGCTTTCTTT. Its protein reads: CASSEALGQGNWDTEAFF.